One T cell receptor (beta chain) is described in this entry. Its specificity is not known. The V and J ends lost 5 bases and 3 bases, in that order; junction bases with no gene match: 10. CDR1 is KGHSH and CDR2 is LQKENI in the germline V gene. The CDR3 totals 16 residues. The sample originates from a study of identical twins. The study's findings and limits: For zero-insertion analyses, partial confounding could come from invariant MAIT and iNKT cells.

Template switching added a universal primer site; cDNA carried unique molecular identifiers. MiXCR, applied by TCRdb to the 5' RACE reads, yields one record per CDR3 protein. The sample has 18,000 or so distinct CDR3 sequences; about two thirds are singletons. The sequencing input was memory (CD45RO+) T cells sorted from blood. This clonotype was sampled from a woman younger than 30 in good health. This table probably holds off-target reads from a library built for another chain. The genes are TRBV18 and TRBJ1-1, with 9 bases fitting TRBD1. CDR3 bases: TGTGCCAGCTCAGCGACAGGGGGAAACTTTGACACTGAAGCTTTCTTT. Translating gives CASSATGGNFDTEAFF. Using reference TRBV18 and TRBJ1-1 for the parts outside the CDR3, the full variable domain is NAGVMQNPRHLVRRRGQEARLRCSPMKGHSHVYWYRQLPEEGLKFMVYLQKENIIDESGMPKERFSAEFPKEGPSILRIQQVVRGDSAAYFCASSATGGNFDTEAFFGQGTRLTVV.